This TCR beta chain stems from a study of post-analysis software for immune sequencing data. The TCR beta cDNA libraries contained unique molecular identifiers. MiXCR was run by TCRdb on the PCR reads, yielding one entry per CDR3 protein. The sample includes hundreds of thousands of distinct CDR3 sequences, about 60% of them seen just once. V lost 2 bases and J 6 bases, leaving 10 bases between the germline ends. There are 13 residues in the CDR3. Concerning this clonotype itself: No antigen is known for it.

Study-level results: The five TRBV segments detected at higher frequency in patients than in controls included TRBV5-6, TRBV5-1 and TRBV20-1.

The sequencing input was blood. This receptor was identified in a girl aged 2-10 years with multiple sclerosis. The J gene is TRBJ1-2, the V gene TRBV12-3 or TRBV12-4, with D possibly matching TRBD1 (5 bases). CDR3 residues: CASSLRRGHGYTF. CDR3 bases: TGTGCCAGCAGTTTAAGACGGGGCCATGGCTACACCTTC.